A single sample is the source of the 28 T cell receptor beta chains below, sequenced in a study of early T cells in non-severe SARS-CoV-2 infection. TCRdb reprocessed the 5' RACE reads with MiXCR, giving one entry per CDR3 protein. The sample gives 32,000 or so distinct CDR3 sequences, 5.7% of which show up once; 5.8% is in the top ten. The source material was whole blood. These receptors originate from an adult who was a healthcare worker with PCR-confirmed SARS-CoV-2 infection or an uninfected control (not recorded which).

This clonotype has a count of ten or more. The chain carries TRBV12-3 or TRBV12-4 and TRBJ2-5, with TRBD1 as a possible D gene (5 bases). CDR3 length equals 12 residues. Trimming removed 3 bases at V and 5 bases at J, with 7 bases between. CDR3 loop: CASSFNRETQYF. DNA of the CDR3: TGTGCCAGCAGTTTTAACAGGGAGACCCAGTACTTC.

This clonotype has at least ten counts. This chain uses TRBV4-3 with TRBJ2-1; 11 nucleotides align to TRBD2. CDR3 length: 18 amino acids. CDR1 LGHNA and CDR2 YSLEER come from the germline V gene. V shed 0 bases and J 8 bases; nucleotides not matched to a gene: 12. The CDR3 here is CASSQEPIVAGGLYEQFF. In DNA form, the CDR3 reads TGCGCCAGCAGCCAAGAGCCCATTGTAGCGGGGGGGCTTTATGAGCAGTTCTTC.

This clonotype showed up just a few times. The chain uses TRBV5-4 and TRBJ2-3, with 8 nucleotides matching TRBD1. The CDR3 covers 16 residues. The germline CDR1 and CDR2 sequences are SGHNT and YYREEE (reference sequence). After removal of 3 bases from V and 0 bases from J, the junction contained 6 bases not matched to a gene. Written as DNA, the CDR3 is TGTGCCAGCAGCTGGGCTCAGGGGGCTAGCACAGATACGCAGTATTTT. Its translation is CASSWAQGASTDTQYF.

The V and J genes are TRBV29-1 and TRBJ2-5; 12 bases are shared with TRBD2. Germline V gives CDR1 SQVTM, CDR2 ANQGSEA. This CDR3 is built from 18 residues. The ends lost 1 base at V and 2 bases at J; junction bases unmatched: 11. The DNA of the CDR3 is TGCAGCGTTGAAGGACTCGCCAAGACTAGCGGGGGACAAGAGACCCAGTACTTC. Protein: CSVEGLAKTSGGQETQYF.

Many counts were recorded for this clonotype. This chain joins TRBV7-2 and TRBJ2-3; the D gene is possibly TRBD1 (6 bases). Per the germline V gene, CDR1 is SGHTA and CDR2 is FQGNSA. CDR3 length: 18 residues. Trimming left V 4 bases short and J 2 bases short, with 22 bases between. In DNA form, the CDR3 reads TGTGCCAGCAGCTCCTTAGGGGGATTAGAGTATACCACAGATACGCAGTATTTT. Its protein product is CASSSLGGLEYTTDTQYF.

The sample holds many counts of this clonotype. The chain joins TRBV29-1 to TRBJ1-4; unclear D gene. CDR1 SQVTM and CDR2 ANQGSEA come from the germline V gene. Deletions cut 4 bases from V and 8 bases from J, with 11 bases between. The CDR3 length is 12 residues. The CDR3 spells CSVGLPGEKLFF. CDR3 DNA: TGCAGCGTTGGCCTTCCTGGGGAAAAACTGTTTTTT.

This clonotype was recorded at least ten times. The rearrangement links TRBV5-1 to TRBJ2-1; TRBD2 matches at 14 bases. Unmatched junction bases numbered 6, after V lost 4 bases and J lost 12 bases. The CDR3 is 14 residues long. CDR1 is SGHRS and CDR2 is YFSETQ in the germline V gene. The CDR3 loop reads CASSQRTSGGLQFF. CDR3 coding DNA: TGCGCCAGCAGCCAACGGACTAGCGGGGGGTTGCAGTTCTTC.

The rearrangement joins TRBV6-5 to TRBJ2-5; D remains ambiguous. Germline loops: CDR1 MNHEY, CDR2 SVGAGI. The CDR3 length is 11 residues. V lost 6 bases and J lost 14, with 16 bases in between. Written as DNA, the CDR3 is TGTGCCAGCAGCCGTCCGCCAGCCTCCTACTTC. It is translated as CASSRPPASYF.

The table lists this clonotype with a few counts. This chain uses TRBV18 with TRBJ1-4; D remains unclear. The CDR3 sequence is 15 residues long. CDR1 is KGHSH, CDR2 LQKENI, per germline. The V gene lost 3 bases and the J gene lost 2 bases, with 10 bases spanning the gap. CDR3 sequence reads: CASSPSAGTNEKLFF. The CDR3 DNA follows: TGTGCCAGCTCACCGTCGGCCGGCACTAATGAAAAACTGTTTTTT.

This clonotype has only a few counts. The J gene is TRBJ1-1, the V gene TRBV11-2; perhaps TRBD1 as D (5 bases). Germline assignment: CDR1 SGHAT and CDR2 FQNNGV. There are 14 residues in the CDR3. V lost 7 bases to trimming and J lost 5 bases, with 17 bases between them. CDR3 DNA sequence: TGTGCCAGCATCCACCCCTGGGGGAAGACTGAAGCTTTCTTT. Translating gives CASIHPWGKTEAFF.

This clonotype has only a few counts. The rearrangement uses TRBV12-3 or TRBV12-4 and TRBJ1-1; 7 bases match TRBD1. CDR3 length equals 15 residues. V was pared by 7 bases and J by 10 bases, with 18 bases of the junction left unmatched. CDR3 region: CASTPLPGGRSGAFF. The CDR3 DNA follows: TGTGCCAGCACGCCACTCCCAGGGGGGCGGTCTGGAGCTTTCTTT.

This clonotype appeared a few times. The rearrangement uses TRBV30 and TRBJ1-1; maybe TRBD1 (5 bases). The ends were cut back, 2 bases at V and 4 bases at J, with 8 bases in the middle. The CDR3 has 12 amino acids. In germline, CDR1 is GTSNPN, CDR2 SVGIG (reference sequence). The CDR3 sequence is CAWSFGGTEAFF. The CDR3 DNA follows: TGTGCCTGGAGTTTCGGGGGCACTGAAGCTTTCTTT.

This clonotype was observed many times. This chain uses TRBV6-2 or TRBV6-3 with TRBJ1-1; 7 nucleotides line up with TRBD1. This CDR3 has 16 residues. V gave up 0 bases and J gave up 0 bases; unmatched junction bases: 4. Germline lookup yields CDR1 MNHEY and CDR2 SVGEGT. CDR3 coding DNA: TGTGCCAGCAGTTACTCCCGGGACAGCCTGAACACTGAAGCTTTCTTT. It specifies CASSYSRDSLNTEAFF.

The V call is TRBV29-1, the J call TRBJ1-1; D is possibly TRBD1 (6 bases). V was trimmed by 4 bases and J by 3 bases, leaving 12 bases between them. The V gene's germline CDR1 is SQVTM and CDR2 ANQGSEA. CDR3 size: 13 residues. The CDR3 sequence: CSVVAGVDTEAFF. As DNA, the CDR3 is TGCAGCGTTGTCGCAGGGGTAGACACTGAAGCTTTCTTT.

This clonotype was picked up a small number of times. The chain is built from TRBV19 and TRBJ1-5, with D unclear. The V end was cut by 3 bases, the J end by 5 bases, with 14 bases between. Germline assignment: CDR1 LNHDA and CDR2 SQIVND (reference sequence). This CDR3 is 15 amino acids long. Here the CDR3 reads CASSMRIGQYQPQHF. The DNA of the CDR3 is TGTGCCAGTAGTATGAGGATAGGGCAGTATCAGCCCCAGCATTTT.

The table lists this clonotype with many counts. The chain uses TRBV2 and TRBJ1-1; D is perhaps TRBD1 (5 bases). The CDR3 consists of 12 residues. V was pared by 5 bases and J by 6 bases, with 10 bases between. CDR1 SNHLY and CDR2 FYNNEI come from the germline V gene. CDR3 bases: TGTGCCAGCAGTCAACAGGTGCCTGAAGCTTTCTTT. It is translated as CASSQQVPEAFF.

This clonotype has ten or more counts. The CDR3 region is CASSPNTDGSYEQYF. In DNA form, the CDR3 reads TGTGCCAGCAGCCCCAACACCGACGGCTCCTACGAGCAGTACTTC. The rearrangement joins TRBV7-2 to TRBJ2-7; D call uncertain. The germline V and J ends were trimmed by 5 bases and 0 bases, with 14 bases remaining between them. Per germline, CDR1 SGHTA and CDR2 FQGNSA. The CDR3 has 15 residues.

In its sample, this clonotype ranks as medium-sized. This chain uses TRBV5-5 with TRBJ1-2; possible D gene TRBD1, 5 bases. This CDR3 is 18 amino acids long. Deletions cut 2 bases from V and 0 bases from J, with 20 bases between. Per germline, CDR1 SGHKS and CDR2 YYEKEE (reference sequence). CDR3 sequence reads: CASSFTYTTVIANYGYTF. The CDR3 region has the DNA TGTGCCAGCAGCTTTACCTATACGACAGTCATAGCTAACTATGGCTACACCTTC.

This clonotype was detected many times. The chain recombines TRBV28 with TRBJ2-7; 10 bases match TRBD2. This CDR3 comprises 15 residues. Trimming removed 7 bases from V and 6 bases from J; junction bases left unmatched: 12. Per the germline V gene, CDR1 is MDHEN and CDR2 is SYDVKM. CDR3 nucleotide sequence: TGTGCCAGCACCGGGGGAGCTAGCGGGGGTGGCGAGCAGTACTTC. Its protein product is CASTGGASGGGEQYF.

This chain joins TRBV20-1 and TRBJ1-5; D may be TRBD1 (5 bases). V was clipped by 5 bases and J by 7 bases, with 12 bases between them. This CDR3 has 12 residues. The germline V gene has CDR1 DFQATT and CDR2 SNEGSKA (reference sequence). This CDR3 is CSAARQGQPQHF. Written as DNA, the CDR3 is TGCAGTGCTGCTAGGCAGGGACAGCCCCAGCATTTT.

This clonotype was seen a few times. The V and J genes are TRBV7-9 and TRBJ2-3, with D perhaps assigned TRBD1 or TRBD2 (5 bases each). In germline, CDR1 is SEHNR, CDR2 FQNEAQ (reference sequence). Trimming removed 2 bases at V and 3 bases at J, with 12 bases between. There are 15 residues in the CDR3. CDR3 coding DNA: TGTGCCAGCAGCTTAAAGGTGGGGGATACAGATACGCAGTATTTT. This gives the protein CASSLKVGDTDTQYF.

This clonotype was recorded at least ten times. This chain joins TRBV10-3 and TRBJ1-2; 7 positions agree with TRBD1. Trimming cost V 7 bases and J 1 base; bases outside gene matches: 9. The germline gives CDR1 ENHRY, CDR2 SYGVKD. The CDR3 is made up of 15 amino acids. The CDR3: CAITWDSESNYGYTF. DNA for the CDR3: TGTGCCATCACCTGGGACAGCGAGAGTAACTATGGCTACACCTTC.

Ten or more counts support this clonotype. The chain joins TRBV7-9 to TRBJ2-7; 11 positions match TRBD1. Germline V CDR1 and CDR2: SEHNR, FQNEAQ (reference sequence). V shed 2 bases and J 5 bases; nucleotides not matched to a gene: 11. The CDR3 is made up of 17 amino acids. In DNA form, the CDR3 reads TGTGCCAGCAGCTTACTAGGACAGGGGGCGGCATTGGACGAGCAGTACTTC. Protein: CASSLLGQGAALDEQYF.

This clonotype appeared many times. The chain uses TRBV19 and TRBJ2-7; 11 bases align to TRBD2. Unmatched junction bases numbered 5, after V lost 5 bases and J lost 2 bases. Germline loops: CDR1 LNHDA, CDR2 SQIVND (reference sequence). CDR3 length: 15 amino acids. The CDR3 here is CASSVLAGDAYEQYF. The CDR3 nucleotides are TGTGCCAGTAGTGTACTAGCGGGGGACGCCTACGAGCAGTACTTC.

Concerning this clonotype: A much larger clone lies a single base off, so this may be a read error. The V gene is TRBV11-2, the J gene TRBJ1-3; D is ambiguous. Germline CDR1 reads SGHAT; CDR2 reads FQNNGV. The CDR3 is 16 amino acids. Here the CDR3 DNA reads TGTGCCAGCAGCTTTCTTCGGCCCCTAGATGGAAAGACCATATATTTT. Its protein is CASSFLRPLDGKTIYF.

Only a few counts were recorded for this clonotype. J is TRBJ1-1 and V is TRBV3-1; D uncertain. In germline, CDR1 is LGHDT, CDR2 YNNKEL (reference sequence). The CDR3 totals 12 residues. V was trimmed by 3 bases and J by 0 bases, leaving 2 bases between them. Here the CDR3 DNA reads TGTGCCAGCAGCCATATGAACACTGAAGCTTTCTTT. It yields the protein CASSHMNTEAFF.

This clonotype was picked up a small number of times. V gene TRBV7-2 combines with J gene TRBJ2-1, with D possibly TRBD1 on 6 matching bases. Trimming shortened V by 3 bases and J by 9 bases, and 15 bases separated the two germline ends. The CDR3 length is 14 residues. Germline CDR1 SGHTA, CDR2 FQGNSA. For the CDR3, the DNA is TGTGCCAGCAGCTTCCGGGATAGGGGGTTTGAGCAGTTCTTC. Translated: CASSFRDRGFEQFF.

In this sample, this clonotype turned up many times. The DNA for the CDR3 is TGTGCCAGCAGTCTACGAAGACACCGTTCGGCGAACACCGGGGAGCTGTTTTTT. Protein: CASSLRRHRSANTGELFF. The rearrangement links TRBV28 to TRBJ2-2; no reliable D call. This CDR3 comprises 18 residues. V was cut by 5 bases and J by 0 bases, with 19 bases left in between. Germline V CDR1 and CDR2: MDHEN, SYDVKM.